The entry below gives a single TCR beta chain sequence along with its context. Other nucleotide sequences from this sample produce the same CDR3. This record comes from a study of shared clonotypes between healthy human individuals. In germline, CDR1 is SSHAT, CDR2 FNYEAQ (reference sequence). V shed 4 bases and J shed 5 bases, with 5 bases lying between them. The CDR3 is 11 amino acids. It was across several immunoSEQ plates that each subset's genomic DNA was evenly split. Only in-frame clones appear in the TCRdb table, and some are missing; sequencing was by immunoSEQ multiplex PCR. Seen here are some 1,600,000 clones, roughly 98% observed once, and the top ten hold 0.4% to 0.55%.

This chain links TRBV7-7 with TRBJ2-5; D is possibly TRBD2 (5 bases). This TCR came from a man younger than 45 in good health. The sequencing input was naive CD4+ T cells sorted from blood. Subset: CD45RA+ positively selected. For the CDR3, the DNA is TGTGCCAGCAGCTCGGGGGAGACCCAGTACTTC. It yields the protein CASSSGETQYF.